The 7 T cell receptor beta chains reported below all come from one sample, sequenced in a study of identical twins. TCRdb analysed the 5' RACE reads with MiXCR anew, one entry per CDR3 protein. This sample has fewer than 900,000 distinct CDR3 sequences, with about 20% found just once. The same sample was also used in a study of T cells expressing NK-cell markers.

Sequenced sample: PBMCs. The receptors were sampled from a woman between 18 and 29 years old in good health.

This clonotype showed up just a few times. J is TRBJ2-1 and V is TRBV20-1; possible D gene TRBD1, 5 bases. Between the trimmed V and J ends, which lost 3 bases and 16 bases, there was a span of 22 bases. CDR1 and CDR2 from the germline V gene are DFQATT and SNEGSKA (reference sequence). This CDR3 has 13 amino acids. The CDR3 reads CSARRTPYNERFF. In DNA, the CDR3 is TGCAGTGCTAGGAGGACACCGTACAATGAGCGTTTCTTC.

V gene TRBV5-6 combines with J gene TRBJ2-1; D might be TRBD1 (5 bases). The germline CDR1 and CDR2 sequences are SGHDT and YYEEEE. The CDR3 contains 13 residues. V lost 3 bases and J lost 5, with 9 bases in between. The CDR3: CASSSDSDNEQFF. The CDR3, as DNA: TGTGCCAGCAGCTCTGACAGTGACAATGAGCAGTTCTTC.

The V gene is TRBV5-1, the J gene TRBJ2-5; 9 bases are shared with TRBD2. The trim removed 0 bases at V and 3 bases at J, leaving 9 bases unmatched. Germline-derived CDR1 and CDR2 are SGHRS and YFSETQ. This CDR3 is built from 17 residues. The CDR3 DNA reads as TGCGCCAGCAGCTTGGGACTAGCGGCCCGAAGGGAAGAGACCCAGTACTTC. Residues: CASSLGLAARREETQYF.

This clonotype was found a few times. The CDR3 loop is CASSLTHTYEQYF. In DNA form, the CDR3 reads TGTGCCAGCAGTTTAACGCATACCTACGAGCAGTACTTC. This chain uses TRBV12-3 or TRBV12-4 with TRBJ2-7; D unresolved. This CDR3 comprises 13 residues. V was trimmed by 2 bases and J by 2 bases, leaving 7 bases between them.

V and J are TRBV6-1 and TRBJ2-2, with 7 bases lining up with TRBD1. There are 15 residues in the CDR3. CDR1 and CDR2 (germline): MNHNS, SASEGT. The V and J ends lost 8 bases and 4 bases, in that order; junction bases with no gene match: 10. The CDR3 DNA is TGTGCCAGCCGGCCGCCGGGACAGCCCACCGGGGAGCTGTTTTTT. Protein: CASRPPGQPTGELFF.

The V gene is TRBV12-3 or TRBV12-4, the J gene TRBJ2-3, with 7 positions matching TRBD1. The CDR3 length is 18 residues. The V segment lost 3 bases and the J segment 6 bases; nucleotides outside the gene matches: 18. Written as DNA, the CDR3 is TGTGCCAGCAGTTTGATCCCCAGGGACAGATACGCTTTGGATACGCAGTATTTT. This translates into CASSLIPRDRYALDTQYF.

The gene calls are TRBV10-3 and TRBJ2-7, with TRBD1 matching over 11 bases. This CDR3 contains 15 residues. The V and J ends lost 4 bases and 4 bases, in that order; junction bases with no gene match: 6. Germline V CDR1 and CDR2: ENHRY, SYGVKD. In nucleotides, the CDR3 is TGTGCCATCAGTGGGGCCGGGACAGGGGGATACGAGCAGTACTTC. Its translation is CAISGAGTGGYEQYF.